The 16 T cell receptor beta chains in this list originate from one sample, sequenced in a study of cytomegalovirus exposure and HLA in healthy donors. PCR involved 60 Vbeta and 13 Jbeta primers. Clones were read by immunoSEQ multiplex PCR, and TCRdb kept only the in-frame ones, dropping some. Of roughly 100,000 clones in the sample, around 80% were seen once. Sequencing input: PBMCs. Receptor source: a woman between 18 and 29 years old in good health and CMV-seropositive.

A single count supports this clone. This chain uses TRBV29-1 with TRBJ1-2, with D uncertain. CDR1 is SQVTM and CDR2 is ANQGSEA in the germline V gene. The V gene lost 3 bases and the J gene lost 5 bases, with 10 bases spanning the gap. This CDR3 contains 12 residues. CDR3 loop: CSVDAVRYGYTF. CDR3 nucleotides: TGCAGCGTTGATGCCGTTCGGTATGGCTACACCTTC.

This clone was counted only a few times. V usage is TRBV10-1 and J usage is TRBJ1-5; no definite D call. V shed 0 bases and J shed 2 bases, with 8 bases lying between them. Per the germline V gene, CDR1 is WNHNN and CDR2 is SYGVQD (reference sequence). CDR3 length: 15 residues. CDR3 loop: CASSESLNCNQPQHF. For the CDR3, the DNA is TGCGCCAGCAGTGAGTCCCTAAACTGCAATCAGCCCCAGCATTTT.

The CDR3 protein is CASSLVAGSRTEAFF. CDR3 nucleotides: TGTGCCAGCAGTTTAGTCGCCGGGTCGAGGACTGAAGCTTTCTTT. The chain couples TRBV28 to TRBJ1-1, with D unclear. The CDR3 extends over 15 amino acids. V shed 2 bases and J shed 5 bases, with 15 bases lying between them. Germline V gene sequence: CDR1 MDHEN, CDR2 SYDVKM.

The CDR3 DNA is TGTGCCAGCAGTTACTCCGGCCGGACATATGGCTACACCTTC. Protein sequence: CASSYSGRTYGYTF. V and J are TRBV6-5 and TRBJ1-2, with D possibly matching TRBD1 (5 bases). The ends were cut back, 0 bases at V and 5 bases at J, with 10 bases in the middle. Per germline, CDR1 MNHEY and CDR2 SVGAGI. The length of the CDR3 is 14 residues.

This chain joins TRBV6-6 and TRBJ2-2, with 11 bases fitting TRBD2. The CDR3 totals 16 residues. Germline V gene data show CDR1 as MNHNY and CDR2 as SVGAGI (reference sequence). V trimming: 0 bases; J trimming: 6 bases; junction bases outside the gene matches: 3. Here the CDR3 reads CASSYSGTSGAGELFF. The CDR3 nucleotides read TGTGCCAGCAGTTACTCCGGGACTAGCGGCGCCGGGGAGCTGTTTTTT.

This clone was seen repeatedly, ten times or more. The rearrangement links TRBV7-2 to TRBJ2-7; TRBD1 agrees at 10 bases. This CDR3 region has 15 residues. V trimming: 6 bases; J trimming: 8 bases; junction bases outside the gene matches: 13. CDR1 and CDR2 (germline): SGHTA, FQGNSA. The CDR3, as DNA: TGTGCCAGCAGTCCACGACCGGGACAGGGGTCGAAGCAGTACTTC. This sequence encodes CASSPRPGQGSKQYF. The full variable domain, its missing parts supplied by reference TRBV7-2 and TRBJ2-7, is GAGVSQSPSNKVTEKGKDVELRCDPISGHTALYWYRQSLGQGLEFLIYFQGNSAPDKSGLPSDRFSAERTGGSVSTLTIQRTQQEDSAVYLCASSPRPGQGSKQYFGPGTRLTVT.

The chain couples TRBV2 to TRBJ2-3; 8 bases match TRBD2. Germline-derived CDR1 and CDR2 are SNHLY and FYNNEI. The length of the CDR3 is 19 residues. V dropped 2 bases and J dropped 2; count of bases not matched to a gene: 15. The CDR3 loop is CASSESGTRQTRFTDTQYF. The CDR3 nucleotides read TGTGCCAGCAGTGAAAGTGGGACTAGGCAGACGAGATTCACAGATACGCAGTATTTT. Supplemented by reference TRBV2 and TRBJ2-3, the full variable domain reads EPEVTQTPSHQVTQMGQEVILRCVPISNHLYFYWYRQILGQKVEFLVSFYNNEISEKSEIFDDQFSVERPDGSNFTLKIRSTKLEDSAMYFCASSESGTRQTRFTDTQYFGPGTRLTVL.

The chain employs TRBV10-3 and TRBJ2-3; no reliable D call. The CDR3 is 16 amino acids. The germline CDR1 and CDR2 sequences are ENHRY and SYGVKD. V lost 4 bases, J lost 1 base, and 15 bases lay in between. The CDR3 nucleotides are TGTGCCATCAGTGTATTTGGTCTAATTGGCACAGATACGCAGTATTTT. Translation: CAISVFGLIGTDTQYF.

This clone was recorded only once. V and J are TRBV30 and TRBJ2-1; D is unclear. Germline V CDR1 and CDR2: GTSNPN, SVGIG (reference sequence). Trimming left V 6 bases short and J 4 bases short, with 13 bases between. This CDR3 is built from 13 residues. Here the CDR3 reads CACLPPGYNEQFF. CDR3 coding DNA: TGTGCCTGCCTCCCTCCAGGTTACAATGAGCAGTTCTTC.

V gene TRBV6-5 combines with J gene TRBJ2-3; possible D gene TRBD2, 7 bases. The ends were cut back, 6 bases at V and 2 bases at J, with 12 bases in the middle. This CDR3 region has 14 residues. The V gene's germline CDR1 is MNHEY and CDR2 SVGAGI. The CDR3 region is CASRGGGTTDTQYF. CDR3 nucleotides: TGTGCCAGCAGAGGGGGGGGCACCACAGATACGCAGTATTTT.

The chain has TRBV4-1 and TRBJ1-5; no definite D call. The CDR3 consists of 16 residues. Per the germline V gene, CDR1 is MGHRA and CDR2 is YSYEKL. With 1 base removed from V and 7 bases from J, the gap between germline ends came to 17 bases. This CDR3 is CASSQGLAAEYQPQHF. Here the CDR3 DNA reads TGCGCCAGCAGCCAAGGCCTCGCGGCAGAATACCAGCCCCAGCATTTT.

The chain uses TRBV10-3 and TRBJ2-1, with 9 bases lining up with TRBD1. V was pared by 4 bases and J by 1 base, with 2 bases of the junction left unmatched. The CDR3 loop spans 15 amino acids. Germline V gene data show CDR1 as ENHRY and CDR2 as SYGVKD. The CDR3, as DNA: TGTGCCATCAGTGGGGGGACAGGGTCCTACAATGAGCAGTTCTTC. Translating gives CAISGGTGSYNEQFF.

In nucleotides, the CDR3 is TGTGCCAGCAGGATAAGCGGACTCTCCTACAATGAGCAGTTCTTC. Protein product: CASRISGLSYNEQFF. The chain recombines TRBV28 with TRBJ2-1; D may be TRBD2 (5 bases). This CDR3 region has 15 residues. Per germline, CDR1 MDHEN and CDR2 SYDVKM. Between the trimmed V and J ends, which lost 6 bases and 0 bases, there was a span of 12 bases.

This clone showed up just a few times. CDR3: CASSVLAGGPRDEQFF. CDR3 in DNA: TGTGCCAGCAGTGTGTTAGCGGGAGGGCCTCGGGATGAGCAGTTCTTC. The chain uses TRBV6-4 and TRBJ2-1; 11 nucleotides line up with TRBD2. V lost 4 bases, J lost 8 bases, and 10 bases stayed unmatched. This CDR3 is built from 16 residues. Germline V gives CDR1 MRHNA, CDR2 SNTAGT.

This chain uses TRBV27 with TRBJ2-7; TRBD1 matches 9 bases. In germline, CDR1 is MNHEY, CDR2 SMNVEV (reference sequence). The CDR3 runs 14 residues. The V and J ends lost 4 bases and 6 bases, in that order; junction bases with no gene match: 7. The CDR3 spells CASSSWTGEGEQYF. In DNA form, the CDR3 reads TGTGCCAGCAGTTCCTGGACAGGGGAGGGCGAGCAGTACTTC.

This chain connects TRBV6-1 to TRBJ2-5; 10 nucleotides agree with TRBD1. TRBJ2-7 matches the DNA end more closely, so the J call is doubtful. Germline CDR1 reads MNHNS; CDR2 reads SASEGT. The CDR3 has 14 amino acids. The CDR3 DNA reads as TGTGCCAGCAGTGTCCGGGGACAGGGGTACGAGCAGTACTTC. Encoded protein: CASSVRGQGYEQYF.